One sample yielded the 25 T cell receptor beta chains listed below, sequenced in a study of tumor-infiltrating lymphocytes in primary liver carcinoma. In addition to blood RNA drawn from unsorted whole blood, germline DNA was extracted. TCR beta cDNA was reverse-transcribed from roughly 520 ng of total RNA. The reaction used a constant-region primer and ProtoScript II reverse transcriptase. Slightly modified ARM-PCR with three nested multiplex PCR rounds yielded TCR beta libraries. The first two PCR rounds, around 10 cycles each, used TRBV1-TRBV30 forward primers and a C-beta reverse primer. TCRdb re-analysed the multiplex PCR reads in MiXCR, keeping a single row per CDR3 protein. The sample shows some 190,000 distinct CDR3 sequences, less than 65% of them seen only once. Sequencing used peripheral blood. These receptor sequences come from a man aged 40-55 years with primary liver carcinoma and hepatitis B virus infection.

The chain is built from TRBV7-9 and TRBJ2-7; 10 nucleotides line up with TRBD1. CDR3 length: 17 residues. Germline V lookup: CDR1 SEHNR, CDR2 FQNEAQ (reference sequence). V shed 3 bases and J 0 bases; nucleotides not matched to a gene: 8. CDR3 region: CASSFADRGLSSYEQYF. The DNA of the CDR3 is TGTGCCAGCAGCTTCGCGGACAGGGGGTTGAGCTCCTACGAGCAGTACTTC.

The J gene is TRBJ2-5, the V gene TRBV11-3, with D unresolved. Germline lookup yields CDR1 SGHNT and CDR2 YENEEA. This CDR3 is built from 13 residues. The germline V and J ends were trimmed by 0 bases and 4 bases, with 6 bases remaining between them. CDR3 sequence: CASSLDKGETQYF. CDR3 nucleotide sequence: TGTGCCAGCAGCTTAGACAAGGGAGAGACCCAGTACTTC.

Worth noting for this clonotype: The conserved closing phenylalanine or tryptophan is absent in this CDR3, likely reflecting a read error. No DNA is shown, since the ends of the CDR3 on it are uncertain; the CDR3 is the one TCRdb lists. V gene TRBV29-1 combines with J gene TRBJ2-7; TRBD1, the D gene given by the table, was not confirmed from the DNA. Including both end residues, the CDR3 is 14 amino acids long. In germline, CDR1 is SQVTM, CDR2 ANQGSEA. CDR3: CSVEGTSPSSEQYL.

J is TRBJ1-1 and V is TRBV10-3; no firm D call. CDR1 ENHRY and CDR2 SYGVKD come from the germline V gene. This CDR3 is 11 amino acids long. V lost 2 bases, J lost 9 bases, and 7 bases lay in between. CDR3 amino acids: CAISETEQAFF. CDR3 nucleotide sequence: TGTGCCATCAGTGAGACAGAACAAGCTTTCTTT.

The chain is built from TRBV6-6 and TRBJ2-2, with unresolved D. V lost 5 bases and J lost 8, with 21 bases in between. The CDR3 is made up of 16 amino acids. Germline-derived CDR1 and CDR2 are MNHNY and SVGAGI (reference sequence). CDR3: CASSPTSLHGPGELFF. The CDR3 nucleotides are TGTGCCAGCAGTCCCACGAGCCTACACGGTCCTGGGGAGCTGTTTTTT.

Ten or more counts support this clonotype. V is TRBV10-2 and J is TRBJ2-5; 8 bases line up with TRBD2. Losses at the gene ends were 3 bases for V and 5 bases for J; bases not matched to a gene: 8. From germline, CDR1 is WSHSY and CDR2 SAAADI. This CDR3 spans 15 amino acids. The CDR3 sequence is CASSDGSGRGETQYF. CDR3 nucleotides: TGCGCCAGCAGTGATGGAAGCGGGAGAGGGGAGACCCAGTACTTC.

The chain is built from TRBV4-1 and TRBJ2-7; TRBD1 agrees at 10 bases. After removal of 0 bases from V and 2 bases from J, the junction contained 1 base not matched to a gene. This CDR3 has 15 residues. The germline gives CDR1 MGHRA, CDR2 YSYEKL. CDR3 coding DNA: TGCGCCAGCAGCCAAGACGGGACAGGGGCCTACGAGCAGTACTTC. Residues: CASSQDGTGAYEQYF.

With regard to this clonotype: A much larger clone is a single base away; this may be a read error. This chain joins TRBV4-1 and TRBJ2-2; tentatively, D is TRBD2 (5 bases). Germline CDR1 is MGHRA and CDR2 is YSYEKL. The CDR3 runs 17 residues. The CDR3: CTSSHGRDGLNTGELFF. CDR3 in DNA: TGCACCAGCAGCCATGGGAGAGACGGCCTTAACACCGGGGAGCTGTTTTTT.

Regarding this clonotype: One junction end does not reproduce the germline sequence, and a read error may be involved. Here the CDR3 reads CASSFGTDYIEQFF. The CDR3 bases are TGTGCCAGCAGCTTTGGGACAGACTACATTGAGCAGTTCTTC. The chain has TRBV5-6 and TRBJ2-1; 7 positions agree with TRBD1. The CDR3 runs 14 residues. Germline lookup yields CDR1 SGHDT and CDR2 YYEEEE. Supplemented by reference TRBV5-6 and TRBJ2-1, the full variable domain reads DAGVTQSPTHLIKTRGQQVTLRCSPKSGHDTVSWYQQALGQGPQFIFQYYEEEERQRGNFPDRFSGHQFPNYSSELNVNALLLGDSALYLCASSFGTDYIEQFFGPGTRLTVL.

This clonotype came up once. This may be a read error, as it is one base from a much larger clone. Written as DNA, the CDR3 is TGCAGCGGGGCGGGAGCTTGGGTCACAAATACGCAGTATTTT. It translates to CSGAGAWVTNTQYF. The rearrangement links TRBV29-1 to TRBJ2-3, with TRBD2 matching 7 bases. CDR1 is SQVTM, CDR2 ANQGSEA, per germline. The length of the CDR3 is 14 residues.

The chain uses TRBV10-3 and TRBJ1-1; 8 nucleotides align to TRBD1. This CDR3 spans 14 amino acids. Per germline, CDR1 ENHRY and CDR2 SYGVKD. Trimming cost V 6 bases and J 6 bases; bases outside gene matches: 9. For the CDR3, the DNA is TGTGCCATCAGCTTGGACAGGGAGGGATCTGAAGCTTTCTTT. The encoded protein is CAISLDREGSEAFF.

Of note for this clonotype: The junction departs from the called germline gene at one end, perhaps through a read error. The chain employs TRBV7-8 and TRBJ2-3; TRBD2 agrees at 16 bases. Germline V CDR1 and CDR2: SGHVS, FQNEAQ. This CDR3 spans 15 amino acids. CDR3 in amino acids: CVSSPGTSGRVTQYF. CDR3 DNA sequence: TGTGTCAGCAGCCCTGGGACTAGCGGGAGGGTTACGCAGTATTTT.

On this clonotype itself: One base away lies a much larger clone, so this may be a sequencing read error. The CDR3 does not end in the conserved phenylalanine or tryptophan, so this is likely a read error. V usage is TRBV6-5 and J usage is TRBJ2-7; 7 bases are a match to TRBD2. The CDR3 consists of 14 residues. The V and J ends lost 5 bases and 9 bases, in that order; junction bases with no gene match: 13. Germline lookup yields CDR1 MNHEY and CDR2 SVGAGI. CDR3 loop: CASSPRGGEVGQYL. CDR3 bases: TGTGCCAGCAGTCCCCGTGGGGGGGAGGTAGGGCAGTACCTC.

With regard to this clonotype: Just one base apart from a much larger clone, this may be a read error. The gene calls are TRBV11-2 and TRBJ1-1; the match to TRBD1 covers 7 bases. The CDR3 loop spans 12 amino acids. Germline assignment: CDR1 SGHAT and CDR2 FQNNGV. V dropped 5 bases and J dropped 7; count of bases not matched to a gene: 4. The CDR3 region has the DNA TGTGCCAGCAGCGTCCAGGGGGTTGAAGCTTTCTTT. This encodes CASSVQGVEAFF.

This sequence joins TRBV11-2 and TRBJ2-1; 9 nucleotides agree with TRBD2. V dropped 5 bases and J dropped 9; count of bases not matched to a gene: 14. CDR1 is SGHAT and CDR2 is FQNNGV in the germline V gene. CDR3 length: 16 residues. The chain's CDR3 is CASSRVAGGPISEQFF. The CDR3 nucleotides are TGTGCCAGCAGCCGGGTGGCGGGAGGGCCCATCAGTGAGCAGTTCTTC.

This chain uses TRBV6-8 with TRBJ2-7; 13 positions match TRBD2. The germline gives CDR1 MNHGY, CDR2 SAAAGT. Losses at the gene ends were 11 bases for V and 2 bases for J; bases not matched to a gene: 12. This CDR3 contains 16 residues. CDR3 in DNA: TGTGCCGAAGCGGGACTAGCGGGGTTGAGACCCTACGAGCAGTACTTC. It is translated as CAEAGLAGLRPYEQYF.

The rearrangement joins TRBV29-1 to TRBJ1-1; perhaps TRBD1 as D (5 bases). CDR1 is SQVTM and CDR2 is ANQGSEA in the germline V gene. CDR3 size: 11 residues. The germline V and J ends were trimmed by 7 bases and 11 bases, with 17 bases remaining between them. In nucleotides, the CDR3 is TGCAGCGCTGACGGGGGGAATGAGGCTTTCTTT. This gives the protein CSADGGNEAFF.

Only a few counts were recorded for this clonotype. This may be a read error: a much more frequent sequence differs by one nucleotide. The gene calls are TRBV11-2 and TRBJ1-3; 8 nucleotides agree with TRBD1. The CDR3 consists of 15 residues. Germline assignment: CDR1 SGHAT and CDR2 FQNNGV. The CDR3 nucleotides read TGTGCCGGCAGCTTGACAGGGGACTCTGGAAACACCATATATTTT. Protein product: CAGSLTGDSGNTIYF.

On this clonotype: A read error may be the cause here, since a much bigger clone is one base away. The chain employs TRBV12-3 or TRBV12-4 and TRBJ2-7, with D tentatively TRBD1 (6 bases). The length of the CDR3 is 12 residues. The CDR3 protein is CVSRTVGYEQYF. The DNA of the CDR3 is TGTGTCAGCAGGACAGTGGGGTACGAGCAGTACTTC.

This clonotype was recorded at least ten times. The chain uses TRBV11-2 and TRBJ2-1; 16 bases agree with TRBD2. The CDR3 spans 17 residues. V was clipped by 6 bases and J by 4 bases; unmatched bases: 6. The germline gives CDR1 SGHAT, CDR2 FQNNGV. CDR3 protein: CASREGLAGGPYNEQFF. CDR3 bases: TGTGCCAGCAGAGAGGGACTAGCGGGAGGGCCGTACAATGAGCAGTTCTTC.

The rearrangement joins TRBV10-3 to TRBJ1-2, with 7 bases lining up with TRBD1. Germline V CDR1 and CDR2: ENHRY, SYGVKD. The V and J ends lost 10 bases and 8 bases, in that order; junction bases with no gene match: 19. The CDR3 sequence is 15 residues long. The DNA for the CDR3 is TGTGCCACAGTACGGGGGACAGACTCATCGTGGGGCTACACCTTC. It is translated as CATVRGTDSSWGYTF.

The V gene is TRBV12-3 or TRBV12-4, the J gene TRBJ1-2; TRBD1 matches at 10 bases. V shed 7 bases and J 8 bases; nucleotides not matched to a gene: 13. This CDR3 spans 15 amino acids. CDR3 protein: CASILFQGQGQGYTF. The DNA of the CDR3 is TGTGCCAGCATCCTCTTCCAGGGACAGGGGCAAGGCTACACCTTC.

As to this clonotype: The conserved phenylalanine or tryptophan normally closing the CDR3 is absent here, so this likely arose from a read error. The CDR3 sequence: CASSWDKGNEQFS. The CDR3 coding sequence is TGTGCTAGCAGCTGGGACAAGGGGAATGAGCAGTTCTCC. The gene calls are TRBV7-7 and TRBJ2-1; possible D gene TRBD1, 6 bases. The CDR3 has 13 residues. The germline CDR1 and CDR2 sequences are SSHAT and FNYEAQ (reference sequence).

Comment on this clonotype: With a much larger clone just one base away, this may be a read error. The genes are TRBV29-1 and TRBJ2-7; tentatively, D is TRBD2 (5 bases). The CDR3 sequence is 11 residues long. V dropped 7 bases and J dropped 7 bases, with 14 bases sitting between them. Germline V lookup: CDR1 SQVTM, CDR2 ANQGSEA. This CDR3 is CSAGSSREQYF. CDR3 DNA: TGCAGCGCTGGGAGTTCGAGAGAGCAGTACTTC.

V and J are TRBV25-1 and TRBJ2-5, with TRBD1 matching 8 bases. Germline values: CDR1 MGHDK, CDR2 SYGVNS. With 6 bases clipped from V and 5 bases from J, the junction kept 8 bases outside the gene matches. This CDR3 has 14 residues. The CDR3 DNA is TGTGCCAGCAGGGATCCAGGGGGCGCGGAGACCCAGTACTTC. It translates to CASRDPGGAETQYF.